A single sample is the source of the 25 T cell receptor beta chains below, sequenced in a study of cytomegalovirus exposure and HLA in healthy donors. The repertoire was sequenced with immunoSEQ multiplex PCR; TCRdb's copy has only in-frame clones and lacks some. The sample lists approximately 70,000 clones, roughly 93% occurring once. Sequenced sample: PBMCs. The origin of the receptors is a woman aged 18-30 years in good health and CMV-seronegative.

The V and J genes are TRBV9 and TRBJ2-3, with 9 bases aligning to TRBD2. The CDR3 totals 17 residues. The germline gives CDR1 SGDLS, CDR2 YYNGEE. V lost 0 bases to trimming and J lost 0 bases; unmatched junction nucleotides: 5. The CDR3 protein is CASSVAPSGASTDTQYF. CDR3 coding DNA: TGTGCCAGCAGCGTAGCCCCTAGCGGGGCGAGCACAGATACGCAGTATTTT.

CDR3 in amino acids: CASSYGGQDYQPQHF. CDR3 in DNA: TGTGCCAGCAGTTACGGGGGACAGGATTATCAGCCCCAGCATTTT. The gene calls are TRBV6-6 and TRBJ1-5; 8 positions agree with TRBD1. The CDR3 is 15 residues long. Trimming took 2 bases from V and 5 from J; bases not matched to a gene: 5. The germline V gene encodes CDR1 MNHNY and CDR2 SVGAGI (reference sequence).

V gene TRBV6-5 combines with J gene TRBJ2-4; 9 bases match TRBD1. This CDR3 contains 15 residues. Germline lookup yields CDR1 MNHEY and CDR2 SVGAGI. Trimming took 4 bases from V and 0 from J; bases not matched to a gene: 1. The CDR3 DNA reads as TGTGCCAGCAGTTTACAGGGGGCAGCCAAAAACATTCAGTACTTC. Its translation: CASSLQGAAKNIQYF.

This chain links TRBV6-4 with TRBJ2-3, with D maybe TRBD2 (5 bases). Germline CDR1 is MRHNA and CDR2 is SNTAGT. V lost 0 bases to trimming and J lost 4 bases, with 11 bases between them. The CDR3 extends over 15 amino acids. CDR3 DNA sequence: TGTGCCAGCAGTGACTCGGACTCGGGCGCAGATACGCAGTATTTT. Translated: CASSDSDSGADTQYF.

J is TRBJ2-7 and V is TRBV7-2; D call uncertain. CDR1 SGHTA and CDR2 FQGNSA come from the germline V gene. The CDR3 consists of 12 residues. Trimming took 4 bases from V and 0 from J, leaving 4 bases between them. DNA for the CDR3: TGTGCCAGCAGCTCGAGCTCCTACGAGCAGTACTTC. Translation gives CASSSSSYEQYF.

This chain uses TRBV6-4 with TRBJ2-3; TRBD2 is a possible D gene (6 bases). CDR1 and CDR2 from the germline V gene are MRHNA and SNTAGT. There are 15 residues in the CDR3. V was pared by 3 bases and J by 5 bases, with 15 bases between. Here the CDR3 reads CASSEDAGGEDTQYF. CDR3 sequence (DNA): TGTGCCAGCAGTGAGGACGCCGGGGGTGAAGATACGCAGTATTTT.

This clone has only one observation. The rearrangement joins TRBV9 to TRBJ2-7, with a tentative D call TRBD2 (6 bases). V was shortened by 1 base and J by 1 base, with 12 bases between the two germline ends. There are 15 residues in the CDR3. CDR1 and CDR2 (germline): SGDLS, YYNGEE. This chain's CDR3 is CASSVTGDGSYEQYF. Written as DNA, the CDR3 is TGTGCCAGCAGCGTAACGGGGGACGGTTCCTACGAGCAGTACTTC.

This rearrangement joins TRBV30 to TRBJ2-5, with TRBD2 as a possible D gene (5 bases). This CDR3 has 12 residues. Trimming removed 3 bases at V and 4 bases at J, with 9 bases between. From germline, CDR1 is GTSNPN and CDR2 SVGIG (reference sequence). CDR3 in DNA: TGTGCCTGGAGGGCTGGAGGAGAGACCCAGTACTTC. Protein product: CAWRAGGETQYF. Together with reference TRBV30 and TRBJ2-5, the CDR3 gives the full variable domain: SQTIHQWPATLVQPVGSPLSLECTVEGTSNPNLYWYRQAAGRGLQLLFYSVGIGQISSEVPQNLSASRPQDRQFILSSKKLLLSDSGFYLCAWRAGGETQYFGPGTRLLVL.

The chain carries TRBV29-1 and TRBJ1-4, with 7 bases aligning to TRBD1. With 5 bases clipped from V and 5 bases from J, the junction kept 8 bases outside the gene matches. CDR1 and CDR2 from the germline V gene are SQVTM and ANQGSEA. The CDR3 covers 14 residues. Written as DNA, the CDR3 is TGCAGCGTTAATCGGACAGGTCTAAATGAAAAACTGTTTTTT. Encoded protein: CSVNRTGLNEKLFF.

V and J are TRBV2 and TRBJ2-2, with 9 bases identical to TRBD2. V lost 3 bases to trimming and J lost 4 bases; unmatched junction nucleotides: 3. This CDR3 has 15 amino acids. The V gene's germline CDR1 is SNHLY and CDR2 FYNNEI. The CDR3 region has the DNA TGTGCCAGCAGTGACGCGGGAGGGCCCACCGGGGAGCTGTTTTTT. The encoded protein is CASSDAGGPTGELFF.

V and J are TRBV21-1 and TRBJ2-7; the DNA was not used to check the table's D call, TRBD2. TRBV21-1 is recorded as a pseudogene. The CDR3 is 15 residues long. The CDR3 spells CASSTEGTSGYEQYF. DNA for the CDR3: TGTGCCAGCAGCACGGAAGGGACTAGCGGCTACGAGCAGTACTTC.

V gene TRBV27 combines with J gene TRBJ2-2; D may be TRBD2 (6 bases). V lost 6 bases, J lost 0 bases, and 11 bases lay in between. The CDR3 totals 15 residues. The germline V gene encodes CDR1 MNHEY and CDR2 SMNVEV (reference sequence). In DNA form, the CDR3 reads TGTGCCAGCAGAACCGGGACTCCGAACACCGGGGAGCTGTTTTTT. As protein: CASRTGTPNTGELFF.

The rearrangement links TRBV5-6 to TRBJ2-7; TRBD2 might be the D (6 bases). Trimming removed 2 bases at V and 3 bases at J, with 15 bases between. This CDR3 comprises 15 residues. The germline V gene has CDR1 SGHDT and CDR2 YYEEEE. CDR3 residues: CASSLRAGKFYEQYF. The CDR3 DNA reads TGTGCCAGCAGCTTACGCGCGGGGAAGTTCTACGAGCAGTACTTC.

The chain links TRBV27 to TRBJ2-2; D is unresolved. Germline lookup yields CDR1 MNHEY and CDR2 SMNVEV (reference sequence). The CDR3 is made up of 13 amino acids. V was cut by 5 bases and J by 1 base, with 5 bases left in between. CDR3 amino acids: CASSAGNTGELFF. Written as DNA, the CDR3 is TGTGCCAGCAGTGCAGGGAACACCGGGGAGCTGTTTTTT.

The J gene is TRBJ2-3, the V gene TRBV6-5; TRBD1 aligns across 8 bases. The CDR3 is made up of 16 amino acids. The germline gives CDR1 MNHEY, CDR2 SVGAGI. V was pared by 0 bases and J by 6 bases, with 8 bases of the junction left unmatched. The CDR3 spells CASSYSEARGQDTQYF. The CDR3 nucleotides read TGTGCCAGCAGTTACTCGGAGGCCAGGGGGCAGGATACGCAGTATTTT.

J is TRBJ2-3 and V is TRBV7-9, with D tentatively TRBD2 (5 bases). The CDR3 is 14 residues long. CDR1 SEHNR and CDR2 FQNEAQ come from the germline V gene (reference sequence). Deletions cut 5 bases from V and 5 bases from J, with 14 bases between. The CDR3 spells CASSQSAGVDTQYF. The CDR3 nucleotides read TGTGCCAGCAGCCAGTCCGCCGGGGTAGATACGCAGTATTTT.

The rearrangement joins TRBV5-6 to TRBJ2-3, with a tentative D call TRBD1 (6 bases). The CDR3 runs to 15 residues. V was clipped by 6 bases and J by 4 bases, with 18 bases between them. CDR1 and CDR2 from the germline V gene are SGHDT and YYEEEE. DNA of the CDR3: TGTGCCAGCACAACAAGGGGGTTTCCCGCAGATACGCAGTATTTT. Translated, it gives CASTTRGFPADTQYF.

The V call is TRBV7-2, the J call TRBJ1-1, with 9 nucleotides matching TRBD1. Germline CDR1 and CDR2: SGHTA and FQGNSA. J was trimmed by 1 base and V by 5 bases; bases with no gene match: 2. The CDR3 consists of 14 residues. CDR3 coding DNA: TGTGCCAGCAGCCCGGGACAGGGGAACACTGAAGCTTTCTTT. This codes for CASSPGQGNTEAFF.

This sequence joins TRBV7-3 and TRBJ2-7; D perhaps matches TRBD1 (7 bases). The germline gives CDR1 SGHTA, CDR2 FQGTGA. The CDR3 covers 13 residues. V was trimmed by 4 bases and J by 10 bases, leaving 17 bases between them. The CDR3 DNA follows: TGTGCCAGCAGCTCCCGACAGGGAGGTTTTCAGTACTTC. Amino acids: CASSSRQGGFQYF.

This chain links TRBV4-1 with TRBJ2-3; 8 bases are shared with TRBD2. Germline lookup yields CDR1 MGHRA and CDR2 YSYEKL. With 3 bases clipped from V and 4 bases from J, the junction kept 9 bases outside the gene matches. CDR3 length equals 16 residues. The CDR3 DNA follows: TGCGCCAGCAGCCAGAACATAGCGGGGACCCCAGATACGCAGTATTTT. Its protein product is CASSQNIAGTPDTQYF.

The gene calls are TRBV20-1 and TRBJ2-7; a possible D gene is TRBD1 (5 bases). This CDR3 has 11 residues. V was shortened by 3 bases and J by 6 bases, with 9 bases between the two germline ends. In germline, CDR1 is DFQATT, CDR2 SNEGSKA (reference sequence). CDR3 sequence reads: CSASPGPEQYF. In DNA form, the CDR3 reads TGCAGTGCTAGTCCAGGGCCCGAGCAGTACTTC.

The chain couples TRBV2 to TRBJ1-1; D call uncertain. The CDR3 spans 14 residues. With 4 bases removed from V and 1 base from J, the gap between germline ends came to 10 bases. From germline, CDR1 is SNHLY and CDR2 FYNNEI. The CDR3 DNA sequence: TGTGCCAGCAGTGTACGGGGAGCGAACACTGAAGCTTTCTTT. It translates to CASSVRGANTEAFF.

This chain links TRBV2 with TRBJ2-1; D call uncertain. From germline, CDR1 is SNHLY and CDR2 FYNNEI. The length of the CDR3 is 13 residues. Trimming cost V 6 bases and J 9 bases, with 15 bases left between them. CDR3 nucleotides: TGTGCCAGCAGCCCCCCTTTCGCGGTTGAGCAGTTCTTC. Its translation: CASSPPFAVEQFF.

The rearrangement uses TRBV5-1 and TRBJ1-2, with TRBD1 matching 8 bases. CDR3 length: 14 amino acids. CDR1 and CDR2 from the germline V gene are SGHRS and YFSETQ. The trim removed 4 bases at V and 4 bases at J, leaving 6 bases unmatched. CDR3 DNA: TGCGCCAGCAGCCTGACAGGGGAACCCTATGGCTACACCTTC. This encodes CASSLTGEPYGYTF.

The CDR3: CASSLLAHPTDTQYF. The CDR3 DNA is TGTGCCAGCAGCCTACTAGCGCACCCCACAGATACGCAGTATTTT. The chain combines TRBV5-8 with TRBJ2-3; TRBD2 matches at 7 bases. The length of the CDR3 is 15 residues. Germline CDR1 and CDR2: SGHTS and YDEGEE. J gave up 2 bases and V 4 bases, and 7 bases lay outside the gene matches. Together with reference TRBV5-8 and TRBJ2-3, the CDR3 gives the full variable domain: EAGVTQSPTHLIKTRGQQATLRCSPISGHTSVYWYQQALGLGLQFLLWYDEGEERNRGNFPPRFSGRQFPNYSSELNVNALELEDSALYLCASSLLAHPTDTQYFGPGTRLTVL.